This passage covers 24 T cell receptor beta chains from one sample sequenced in a study of blood T cell repertoires in COVID-19. TCRdb's copy holds only in-frame clones and misses some; the assay was immunoSEQ multiplex PCR. Seen here are about 160,000 clones, around four fifths observed once, and the top ten hold 22%. The sequenced material came from peripheral blood. These receptors came from a woman of 80 years or more with acute or convalescent COVID-19.

As DNA, the CDR3 is TGCGCCAGCAGCCAATCTCCAAATCCGGGACACAAGAACACTGAAGCTTTCTTT. This gives the protein CASSQSPNPGHKNTEAFF. The chain joins TRBV4-1 to TRBJ1-1; weak D call: TRBD1 (6 bases). The V end was cut by 2 bases, the J end by 1 base, with 20 bases between. This CDR3 comprises 18 residues. Germline assignment: CDR1 MGHRA and CDR2 YSYEKL.

V is TRBV5-8 and J is TRBJ1-4; D is unclear. The CDR3 runs 15 residues. Looked up from germline, CDR1 is SGHTS and CDR2 is YDEGEE. Trimming shortened V by 3 bases and J by 5 bases, and 14 bases separated the two germline ends. CDR3 coding DNA: TGTGCCAGCAGCTCCGGTGATAGCGTCAATGAAAAACTGTTTTTT. This gives the protein CASSSGDSVNEKLFF. The full variable domain, completed using reference TRBV5-8 and TRBJ1-4, is EAGVTQSPTHLIKTRGQQATLRCSPISGHTSVYWYQQALGLGLQFLLWYDEGEERNRGNFPPRFSGRQFPNYSSELNVNALELEDSALYLCASSSGDSVNEKLFFGSGTQLSVL.

This chain connects TRBV7-8 to TRBJ1-1; the match to TRBD1 covers 7 bases. J was trimmed by 5 bases and V by 1 base; bases with no gene match: 10. CDR3 size: 16 residues. Germline CDR1 is SGHVS and CDR2 is FQNEAQ. The CDR3 region is CASSLVGTALVTEAFF. DNA for the CDR3: TGTGCCAGCAGCTTAGTGGGGACAGCCCTAGTGACTGAAGCTTTCTTT. Together with reference TRBV7-8 and TRBJ1-1, the CDR3 gives the full variable domain: GAGVSQSPRYKVAKRGQDVALRCDPISGHVSLFWYQQALGQGPEFLTYFQNEAQLDKSGLPSDRFFAERPEGSVSTLKIQRTQQEDSAVYLCASSLVGTALVTEAFFGQGTRLTVV.

The rearrangement joins TRBV6-5 to TRBJ1-1, with D possibly matching TRBD1 (6 bases). The CDR3 is 15 amino acids. V shed 8 bases and J shed 1 base, with 17 bases lying between them. The germline CDR1 and CDR2 sequences are MNHEY and SVGAGI. CDR3 in DNA: TGTGCCAGCTGGGATCAAACAGGGTGGAACACTGAAGCTTTCTTT. Encoded protein: CASWDQTGWNTEAFF.

This clone was seen once. The chain has TRBV5-1 and TRBJ1-1; no clear D. The V gene lost 0 bases and the J gene lost 3 bases, with 18 bases spanning the gap. The CDR3 runs 17 residues. The germline CDR1 and CDR2 sequences are SGHRS and YFSETQ. The CDR3 DNA reads TGCGCCAGCAGCTTGGCCGCTGCCTCCAAGCGGGACACTGAAGCTTTCTTT. This codes for CASSLAAASKRDTEAFF.

The V and J genes are TRBV5-4 and TRBJ1-2; maybe TRBD1 (6 bases). V dropped 6 bases and J dropped 2 bases, with 14 bases sitting between them. The CDR3 is made up of 14 amino acids. Germline V gene sequence: CDR1 SGHNT, CDR2 YYREEE (reference sequence). DNA for the CDR3: TGTGCCAGCACCGGCGGGGGGCGGAACTATGGCTACACCTTC. Protein product: CASTGGGRNYGYTF.

In DNA, the CDR3 is TGTGCCAGCAGCCCGAACCGGGGCCAAGAGACCCAGTACTTC. Amino acid sequence: CASSPNRGQETQYF. The chain is built from TRBV7-9 and TRBJ2-5, with D possibly being TRBD2 (5 bases). Per germline, CDR1 SEHNR and CDR2 FQNEAQ (reference sequence). The ends were cut back, 5 bases at V and 1 base at J, with 11 bases in the middle. The CDR3 has 14 residues.

In its sample, this clone was seen a few times. V is TRBV7-8 and J is TRBJ2-2, with D uncertain. The V and J ends lost 7 bases and 4 bases respectively, with 19 bases between them. CDR3 length: 16 amino acids. CDR1 SGHVS and CDR2 FQNEAQ come from the germline V gene. CDR3 coding DNA: TGTGCCAGCACCCTACAGCCCACAGCAACCACCGGGGAGCTGTTTTTT. This gives the protein CASTLQPTATTGELFF.

The chain carries TRBV19 and TRBJ1-5; D unclear. Germline V gene data show CDR1 as LNHDA and CDR2 as SQIVND (reference sequence). Trimming shortened V by 2 bases and J by 2 bases, and 25 bases separated the two germline ends. The length of the CDR3 is 20 residues. CDR3 loop: CASSISSTRRDRYRNQPQHF. CDR3 in DNA: TGTGCCAGTAGTATATCATCTACGCGGAGGGATCGGTATCGCAATCAGCCCCAGCATTTT.

The V call is TRBV29-1, the J call TRBJ2-1; unclear D gene. Germline V CDR1 and CDR2: SQVTM, ANQGSEA. V lost 2 bases and J lost 0, with 11 bases in between. The CDR3 covers 15 residues. The CDR3 region has the DNA TGCAGCGTTGAAACCCCGGAGAGCTCCTACAATGAGCAGTTCTTC. The encoded protein is CSVETPESSYNEQFF.

This clone was detected only once. The genes are TRBV12-3 or TRBV12-4 and TRBJ1-2, with 8 bases lining up with TRBD1. V lost 7 bases to trimming and J lost 4 bases; unmatched junction nucleotides: 5. This CDR3 spans 13 amino acids. CDR3 sequence reads: CASNRQGTYGYTF. CDR3 nucleotides: TGTGCCAGCAACAGACAGGGGACCTATGGCTACACCTTC.

V gene TRBV27 combines with J gene TRBJ1-5, with a tentative D call TRBD1 (5 bases). The CDR3 length is 14 residues. Germline CDR1 MNHEY, CDR2 SMNVEV (reference sequence). The ends were cut back, 2 bases at V and 5 bases at J, with 10 bases in the middle. CDR3 residues: CASSLQGSYQPQHF. In DNA, the CDR3 is TGTGCCAGCAGTTTACAGGGCAGCTATCAGCCCCAGCATTTT.

The chain joins TRBV28 to TRBJ1-4; D remains ambiguous. The CDR3 covers 14 residues. Germline V lookup: CDR1 MDHEN, CDR2 SYDVKM. The V end was cut by 1 base, the J end by 0 bases, with 3 bases between. CDR3 in amino acids: CASSLSATNEKLFF. In DNA form, the CDR3 reads TGTGCCAGCAGTTTATCGGCAACTAATGAAAAACTGTTTTTT.

The rearrangement links TRBV2 to TRBJ1-2; no clear D. The CDR3 is 14 amino acids. Trimming shortened V by 4 bases and J by 2 bases, and 11 bases separated the two germline ends. CDR1 SNHLY and CDR2 FYNNEI come from the germline V gene. The CDR3 DNA is TGTGCCAGCAGTGGCCAGTCATCAAACTATGGCTACACCTTC. Its translation is CASSGQSSNYGYTF.

This chain uses TRBV27 with TRBJ2-3; 8 bases match TRBD2. The CDR3 runs 16 residues. Trimming removed 5 bases from V and 2 bases from J; junction bases left unmatched: 9. Germline V gives CDR1 MNHEY, CDR2 SMNVEV (reference sequence). CDR3 DNA: TGTGCCAGCAGTCCCTTTCTAGCGGGCGCCACAGATACGCAGTATTTT. This codes for CASSPFLAGATDTQYF.

This clone was seen only a few times. The V and J genes are TRBV7-9 and TRBJ2-1; D unclear. V lost 0 bases and J 8 bases, leaving 8 bases between the germline ends. The CDR3 runs 13 residues. Germline CDR1 and CDR2: SEHNR and FQNEAQ (reference sequence). CDR3 nucleotides: TGTGCCAGCAGCTTAGCGTTATCGGATGAGCAGTTCTTC. Its translation: CASSLALSDEQFF.

The V and J genes are TRBV4-1 and TRBJ2-2; a possible D gene is TRBD1 (5 bases). The CDR3 is made up of 15 amino acids. The germline V gene has CDR1 MGHRA and CDR2 YSYEKL. V gave up 0 bases and J gave up 5 bases, with 10 bases separating them. The chain's CDR3 is CASSQEPGLTGELFF. CDR3 in DNA: TGCGCCAGCAGCCAAGAGCCAGGGTTAACCGGGGAGCTGTTTTTT.

This clone turned up a few times. CDR3 sequence: CASSLAGGAAEAFF. The CDR3 region has the DNA TGTGCCAGCAGCTTGGCGGGGGGGGCCGCTGAAGCTTTCTTT. The chain carries TRBV11-2 and TRBJ1-1; D might be TRBD1 (6 bases). The ends were cut back, 3 bases at V and 6 bases at J, with 14 bases in the middle. The CDR3 is made up of 14 amino acids. Germline V gives CDR1 SGHAT, CDR2 FQNNGV.

J is TRBJ1-1 and V is TRBV7-9; D gene uncertain. V was clipped by 2 bases and J by 5 bases, with 12 bases between them. The CDR3 sequence is 14 residues long. In germline, CDR1 is SEHNR, CDR2 FQNEAQ (reference sequence). The CDR3 here is CASSLFNAGTEAFF. The CDR3 DNA sequence: TGTGCCAGCAGCTTATTTAATGCGGGGACTGAAGCTTTCTTT.

The chain is built from TRBV27 and TRBJ2-7; 7 bases fit TRBD2. CDR3 size: 14 residues. V was clipped by 2 bases and J by 6 bases; unmatched bases: 7. Germline loops: CDR1 MNHEY, CDR2 SMNVEV (reference sequence). CDR3 residues: CASSLSGTFSEQYF. CDR3 coding DNA: TGTGCCAGCAGTTTAAGCGGGACCTTTAGCGAGCAGTACTTC.

The rearrangement links TRBV7-2 to TRBJ2-3, with TRBD2 identical over 11 bases. Germline-derived CDR1 and CDR2 are SGHTA and FQGNSA. Germline trimming cut 5 bases from V and 11 bases from J; bases unmatched to any gene: 9. This CDR3 region has 14 residues. CDR3 region: CASSRSGRGGKQYF. The CDR3 region has the DNA TGTGCCAGCAGCCGTAGCGGGAGGGGAGGGAAGCAGTATTTT.

V usage is TRBV27 and J usage is TRBJ2-7; maybe TRBD2 (6 bases). The CDR3 loop spans 15 amino acids. Deletions cut 4 bases from V and 4 bases from J, with 17 bases between. Germline V gene data show CDR1 as MNHEY and CDR2 as SMNVEV (reference sequence). The CDR3 DNA reads as TGTGCCAGCAGTTCACAACGGACTAAAAGGTACGAGCAGTACTTC. It yields the protein CASSSQRTKRYEQYF.

J is TRBJ1-2 and V is TRBV6-5, with TRBD1 matching over 7 bases. CDR1 and CDR2 from the germline V gene are MNHEY and SVGAGI. The CDR3 is 13 residues long. V shed 4 bases and J 7 bases; nucleotides not matched to a gene: 6. CDR3 protein: CASSSRGGGGYTF. The CDR3 DNA reads as TGTGCCAGCAGTTCCAGAGGGGGCGGTGGCTACACCTTC.

V and J are TRBV21-1 and TRBJ2-1; the table's D call of TRBD1 was not tested on the DNA. TRBV21-1 is a pseudogene segment. This CDR3 comprises 16 residues. This CDR3 is CASSKTGRRRYNEQFF. CDR3 in DNA: TGTGCCAGCAGCAAAACAGGGAGAAGGCGTTACAATGAGCAGTTCTTC.